These 20 T cell receptor beta chains were sequenced from one sample in a study of blood T cell repertoires in COVID-19. Assay: immunoSEQ multiplex PCR; the TCRdb copy retains only in-frame clones and omits some. The sample yields 63,000 or so clones, 80% to 90% seen once. Sequencing used peripheral blood. These receptors were obtained from a human donor in a cohort sampled during active COVID-19.

The genes are TRBV27 and TRBJ1-1; 10 bases match TRBD1. The CDR3 contains 14 residues. Trimming took 5 bases from V and 10 from J; bases not matched to a gene: 10. Germline CDR1 reads MNHEY; CDR2 reads SMNVEV (reference sequence). Here the CDR3 reads CASSPAGTGVGAFF. The CDR3 DNA follows: TGTGCCAGCAGTCCTGCCGGGACAGGGGTAGGAGCTTTCTTT.

This clone was picked up one time. This chain connects TRBV7-8 to TRBJ2-7; TRBD2 matches at 11 bases. Germline V gene lookup returns CDR1 SGHVS and CDR2 FQNEAQ. The CDR3 runs to 16 residues. The V segment lost 1 base and the J segment 4 bases; nucleotides outside the gene matches: 6. The CDR3 sequence is CASSLDGTSGSYEQYF. The CDR3 nucleotides are TGTGCCAGCAGCTTAGACGGGACTAGCGGTAGTTACGAGCAGTACTTC.

This chain uses TRBV18 with TRBJ1-1, with 12 bases matching TRBD1. Germline V gene data show CDR1 as KGHSH and CDR2 as LQKENI. The CDR3 length is 16 residues. The trim removed 3 bases at V and 1 base at J, leaving 3 bases unmatched. The CDR3 DNA follows: TGTGCCAGCTCACCGTCGGGACAGGGGGCGAACACTGAAGCTTTCTTT. Protein: CASSPSGQGANTEAFF.

The chain combines TRBV6-5 with TRBJ2-4; tentatively, D is TRBD2 (6 bases). CDR1 MNHEY and CDR2 SVGAGI come from the germline V gene. V was pared by 6 bases and J by 9 bases, with 15 bases between. This CDR3 contains 13 residues. The DNA of the CDR3 is TGTGCCAGCAGGCCGGGACTTACTTTCATTCAGTACTTC. It is translated as CASRPGLTFIQYF.

V and J are TRBV27 and TRBJ1-6, with D unresolved. The ends were cut back, 5 bases at V and 4 bases at J, with 9 bases in the middle. Germline V gene data show CDR1 as MNHEY and CDR2 as SMNVEV (reference sequence). The CDR3 length is 14 residues. For the CDR3, the DNA is TGTGCCAGCAGTGCACAGCCTTATAATTCACCCCTCCACTTT. It is translated as CASSAQPYNSPLHF.

This clone has ten or more counts. The gene calls are TRBV6-1 and TRBJ2-3, with D possibly being TRBD2 (5 bases). In germline, CDR1 is MNHNS, CDR2 SASEGT. This CDR3 spans 16 amino acids. Trimming shortened V by 3 bases and J by 0 bases, and 13 bases separated the two germline ends. The CDR3 DNA follows: TGTGCCAGCAGTGAGTCGAGCGGAGTAAGCACAGATACGCAGTATTTT. Translation: CASSESSGVSTDTQYF.

The chain carries TRBV9 and TRBJ2-7; 11 bases are shared with TRBD1. With V trimmed by 4 bases and J by 12 bases, 12 bases remained unmatched. Germline V gene data show CDR1 as SGDLS and CDR2 as YYNGEE. This CDR3 is built from 14 residues. The CDR3 sequence is CASSPSTGQGAPYF. In DNA, the CDR3 is TGTGCCAGCAGCCCCTCCACCGGACAGGGGGCTCCGTACTTC.

This chain joins TRBV30 and TRBJ1-2; TRBD1 is a possible D gene (5 bases). This CDR3 contains 13 residues. Germline V CDR1 and CDR2: GTSNPN, SVGIG (reference sequence). The V gene lost 4 bases and the J gene lost 3 bases, with 12 bases spanning the gap. This CDR3 reads CAWNGGGYYGYTF. The CDR3 DNA sequence: TGTGCCTGGAATGGGGGAGGGTACTATGGCTACACCTTC. Full variable domain (remainder filled in from reference TRBV30 and TRBJ1-2): SQTIHQWPATLVQPVGSPLSLECTVEGTSNPNLYWYRQAAGRGLQLLFYSVGIGQISSEVPQNLSASRPQDRQFILSSKKLLLSDSGFYLCAWNGGGYYGYTFGSGTRLTVV.

This clone has more than one count but fewer than ten. The rearrangement joins TRBV7-6 to TRBJ2-3; 12 bases agree with TRBD2. The CDR3 runs 17 residues. Germline values: CDR1 SGHVS, CDR2 FNYEAQ. V was pared by 5 bases and J by 5 bases, with 11 bases of the junction left unmatched. In DNA form, the CDR3 reads TGTGCCAGCAGCCGACTAGCGGGAGCCAGCCGTGGAGATACGCAGTATTTT. As protein: CASSRLAGASRGDTQYF.

The chain has TRBV6-5 and TRBJ2-3, with a tentative D call TRBD2 (6 bases). The V end lost 2 bases, the J end lost 6 bases, and 12 bases lay between the germline ends. Germline V CDR1 and CDR2: MNHEY, SVGAGI. This CDR3 region has 14 residues. CDR3 loop: CASSYGGVSDTQYF. The CDR3 region has the DNA TGTGCCAGCAGTTACGGAGGGGTTTCTGATACGCAGTATTTT.

The chain recombines TRBV28 with TRBJ2-4; possibly TRBD2 for D (5 bases). Trimming stripped 6 bases from V and 0 bases from J, with 21 bases between. Germline CDR1 is MDHEN and CDR2 is SYDVKM. The CDR3 has 18 residues. The CDR3 here is CASSRRTFVGLAKNIQYF. Written as DNA, the CDR3 is TGTGCCAGCAGCAGAAGGACTTTTGTCGGGTTAGCCAAAAACATTCAGTACTTC.

The chain has TRBV11-2 and TRBJ2-3, with 10 bases fitting TRBD2. The CDR3 extends over 16 amino acids. Trimming removed 2 bases from V and 2 bases from J; junction bases left unmatched: 4. Germline V gene lookup returns CDR1 SGHAT and CDR2 FQNNGV. Here the CDR3 DNA reads TGTGCCAGCAGCTTAAAAGCGGGAGGGATCACAGATACGCAGTATTTT. Encoded protein: CASSLKAGGITDTQYF.

The chain links TRBV7-2 to TRBJ2-3; TRBD2 matches 7 bases. This CDR3 has 16 amino acids. Unmatched junction bases numbered 10, after V lost 3 bases and J lost 4 bases. The germline CDR1 and CDR2 sequences are SGHTA and FQGNSA. The CDR3 DNA follows: TGTGCCAGCAGCTTCGGAATGCTACTAGCGTCAGATACGCAGTATTTT. Protein product: CASSFGMLLASDTQYF.

J is TRBJ1-2 and V is TRBV6-5, with 7 positions matching TRBD1. The CDR3 sequence is 13 residues long. Germline CDR1 and CDR2: MNHEY and SVGAGI. V was pared by 6 bases and J by 6 bases, with 7 bases of the junction left unmatched. CDR3 in DNA: TGTGCCAGCAGCGCGACAGGGTATGATGGCTACACCTTC. Translated: CASSATGYDGYTF.

The rearrangement uses TRBV30 and TRBJ2-5; 9 bases are a match to TRBD2. The CDR3 consists of 18 residues. The V gene's germline CDR1 is GTSNPN and CDR2 SVGIG (reference sequence). Trimming at V came to 3 bases and at J to 4 bases, leaving 18 bases not matched to a gene. CDR3 DNA: TGTGCCTGGAGAACCCTCCGAGGAGCGGGAGGCGTCGGAGAGACCCAGTACTTC. Protein: CAWRTLRGAGGVGETQYF.

This sequence joins TRBV5-4 and TRBJ1-5, with 9 positions matching TRBD1. CDR1 and CDR2 (germline): SGHNT, YYREEE (reference sequence). J lost 3 bases, V lost 3 bases, and 4 bases had no gene match. The CDR3 sequence is 15 residues long. For the CDR3, the DNA is TGTGCCAGCAGCTCTGACAGGGGGGTCAATCAGCCCCAGCATTTT. Its protein product is CASSSDRGVNQPQHF.

The J gene is TRBJ1-5, the V gene TRBV28; D perhaps matches TRBD1 (5 bases). The CDR3 runs to 14 residues. The V gene lost 8 bases and the J gene lost 4 bases, with 15 bases spanning the gap. Germline lookup yields CDR1 MDHEN and CDR2 SYDVKM. The CDR3 DNA is TGTGCCAGCGTTCAGGGAAGGTGGAATCAGCCCCAGCATTTT. Its protein product is CASVQGRWNQPQHF.

This rearrangement joins TRBV6-1 to TRBJ2-6; 7 nucleotides line up with TRBD2. Germline assignment: CDR1 MNHNS and CDR2 SASEGT. V lost 3 bases, J lost 4 bases, and 15 bases stayed unmatched. There are 19 residues in the CDR3. CDR3 protein: CASSDKIGLVSAGANVLTF. Written as DNA, the CDR3 is TGTGCCAGCAGTGACAAAATCGGACTAGTCTCCGCCGGGGCCAACGTCCTGACTTTC.

The chain recombines TRBV3-1 (or the pseudogene TRBV3-2) with TRBJ1-4; D not certain. V gave up 3 bases and J gave up 5 bases, with 7 bases separating them. Germline loops: CDR1 LGHDT, CDR2 YNNKEL (reference sequence). This CDR3 has 13 amino acids. Written as DNA, the CDR3 is TGTGCCAGCAGCCAGAGGAGAAATGAAAAACTGTTTTTT. Its protein product is CASSQRRNEKLFF.

This clone was found a few times. The chain employs TRBV4-2 and TRBJ2-3; 7 bases line up with TRBD2. This CDR3 is built from 16 residues. Germline V lookup: CDR1 LGHNA, CDR2 YNFKEQ. After removal of 4 bases from V and 5 bases from J, the junction contained 12 bases not matched to a gene. The CDR3 nucleotides are TGTGCCAGCAGCCCTCGGGACTGGGGGGGTGAAGATACGCAGTATTTT. Its translation is CASSPRDWGGEDTQYF.